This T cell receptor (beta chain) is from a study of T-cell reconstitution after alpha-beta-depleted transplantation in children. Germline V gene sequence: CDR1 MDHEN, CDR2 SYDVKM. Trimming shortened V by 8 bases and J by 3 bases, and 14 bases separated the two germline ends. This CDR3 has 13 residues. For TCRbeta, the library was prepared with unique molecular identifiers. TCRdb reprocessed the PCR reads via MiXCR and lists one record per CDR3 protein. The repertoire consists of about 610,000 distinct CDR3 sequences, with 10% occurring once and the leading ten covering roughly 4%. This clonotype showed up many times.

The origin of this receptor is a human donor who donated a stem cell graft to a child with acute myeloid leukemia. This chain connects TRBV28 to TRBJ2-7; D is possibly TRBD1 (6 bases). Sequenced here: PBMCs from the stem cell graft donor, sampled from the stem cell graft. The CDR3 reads CASALGQSYEQYF. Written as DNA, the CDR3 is TGTGCCAGCGCCCTGGGACAAAGCTACGAGCAGTACTTC.